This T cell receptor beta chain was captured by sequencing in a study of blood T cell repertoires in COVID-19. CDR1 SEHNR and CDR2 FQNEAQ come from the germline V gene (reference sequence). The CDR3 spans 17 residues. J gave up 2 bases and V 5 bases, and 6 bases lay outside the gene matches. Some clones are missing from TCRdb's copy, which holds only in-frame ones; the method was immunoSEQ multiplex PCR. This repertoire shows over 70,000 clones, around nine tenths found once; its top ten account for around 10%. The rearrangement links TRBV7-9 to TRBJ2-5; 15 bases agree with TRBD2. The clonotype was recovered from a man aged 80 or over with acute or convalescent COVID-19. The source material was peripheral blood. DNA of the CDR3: TGTGCCAGCAGCCCCGGGACTAGCGGGGGGAAACAAGAGACCCAGTACTTC. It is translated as CASSPGTSGGKQETQYF.